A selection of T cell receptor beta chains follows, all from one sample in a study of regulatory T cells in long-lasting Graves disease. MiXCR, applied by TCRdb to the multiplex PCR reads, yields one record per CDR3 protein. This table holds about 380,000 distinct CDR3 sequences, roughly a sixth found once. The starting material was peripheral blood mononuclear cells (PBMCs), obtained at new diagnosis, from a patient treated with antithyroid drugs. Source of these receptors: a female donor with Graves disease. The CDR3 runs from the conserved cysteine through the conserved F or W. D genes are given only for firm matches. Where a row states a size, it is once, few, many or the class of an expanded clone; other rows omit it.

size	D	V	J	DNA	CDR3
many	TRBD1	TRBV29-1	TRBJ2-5	TGCAGCGTTGAAGGGGACAGGGGAGAGACCCAGTACTTC	CSVEGDRGETQYF
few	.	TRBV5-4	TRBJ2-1	TGTGCCAGCAGCTTGGCGGGACTGGAAGACAATGAGCAGTTCTTC	CASSLAGLEDNEQFF
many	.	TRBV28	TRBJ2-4	TGTGCCAGCAGTCTCAGGACAGCGACCAAAAACATTCAGTACTTC	CASSLRTATKNIQYF
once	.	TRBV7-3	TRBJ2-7	TGTGCCAGCAGCTATCCTGAGGGGGTGGACGACTACGAGCAGTACTTC	CASSYPEGVDDYEQYF
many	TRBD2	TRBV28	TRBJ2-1	TGTGCCAGCATATCCTGGACTAGCGGGGGAGACAATGAGCAGTTCTTC	CASISWTSGGDNEQFF
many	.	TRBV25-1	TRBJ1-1	TGTGCCAGCAGTGACCCCCGATGGGGGGCCCTGAACACTGAAGCTTTCTTT	CASSDPRWGALNTEAFF
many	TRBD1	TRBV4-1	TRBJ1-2	TGCGCCAGCAGCCAAGGGACAGGGCCCAACTATGGCTACACCTTC	CASSQGTGPNYGYTF
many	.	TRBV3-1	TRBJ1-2	TGTGCCAGCAGCCAAGGGATTTATGGCTACACCTTC	CASSQGIYGYTF
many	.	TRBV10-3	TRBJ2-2	TGTGCCATCAGGACCGGGACGGACAACACCGGGGAGCTGTTTTTT	CAIRTGTDNTGELFF
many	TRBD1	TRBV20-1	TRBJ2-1	TGCAGTGCTAGAGACCCCGGACAGGGTGGGGTGAAGGAGCAGTTCTTC	CSARDPGQGGVKEQFF
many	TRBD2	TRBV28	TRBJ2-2	TGTGCCAGCAAAGCAAACCCGGGACTAGCGGGAGGGAACACCGGGGAGCTGTTTTTT	CASKANPGLAGGNTGELFF
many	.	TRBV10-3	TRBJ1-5	TGTGCCATCAAACCGGGAATAAATCAGCCCCAGCATTTT	CAIKPGINQPQHF
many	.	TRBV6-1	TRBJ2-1	TGTGCCAGCAGTCCCGGGAGCTGGAACAATGAGCAGTTCTTC	CASSPGSWNNEQFF
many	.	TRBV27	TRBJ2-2	TGTGCCAGCAGTTCTTACCGGGAGCACACCGGGGAGCTGTTTTTT	CASSSYREHTGELFF
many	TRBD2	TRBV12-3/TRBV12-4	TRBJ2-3	TGTGCCAGCAGTTTAGGGGCGGGAGTTCCAGATACGCAGTATTTT	CASSLGAGVPDTQYF
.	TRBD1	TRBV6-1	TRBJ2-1	TGTGCCAGCCAAAGAGGTACAGGGGAGAATAGTGAGCAGTTCTTC	CASQRGTGENSEQFF
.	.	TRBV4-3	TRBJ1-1	TGCGCCAGCAGCCAAGATCTAAGGGGGGGGGACACTGAAGCTTTCTTT	CASSQDLRGGDTEAFF
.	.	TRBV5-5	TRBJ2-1	TGTGCCAGCAGCTTGTCCCCCGCGTCAAGTTACTACAATGAGCAGTTCTTC	CASSLSPASSYYNEQFF